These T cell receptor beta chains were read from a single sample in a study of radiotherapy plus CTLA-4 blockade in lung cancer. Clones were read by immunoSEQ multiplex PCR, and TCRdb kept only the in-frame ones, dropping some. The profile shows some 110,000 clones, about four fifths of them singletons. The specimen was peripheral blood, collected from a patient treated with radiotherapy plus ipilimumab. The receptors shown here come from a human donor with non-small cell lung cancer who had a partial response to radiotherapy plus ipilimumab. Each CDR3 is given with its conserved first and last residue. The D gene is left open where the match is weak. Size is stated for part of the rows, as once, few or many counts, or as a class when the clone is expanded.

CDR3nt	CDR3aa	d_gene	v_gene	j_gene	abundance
TGTGCCAGCAGCGTAGCGAGCGGGAGGCTCGGGTACGAGCAGTACTTC	CASSVASGRLGYEQYF	TRBD2	TRBV9	TRBJ2-7	few
TGTGCCAGCAGTTTCCAGGGGACGCCTGAAAAACTGTTTTTT	CASSFQGTPEKLFF	.	TRBV28	TRBJ1-4	few
TGTGCCAGCAGCCTAAGCGGGAATGCCGGGGAGCTGTTTTTT	CASSLSGNAGELFF	TRBD2	TRBV6-5	TRBJ2-2	once
TGTGCCAGCAGCTTAGGGCAGTACACTGAAGCTTTCTTT	CASSLGQYTEAFF	.	TRBV11-2	TRBJ1-1	.
TGTGCCAGCAGCTTCATCCGGGCGGGTGGCTACACCTTC	CASSFIRAGGYTF	.	TRBV5-6	TRBJ1-2	.
TGTGCCAGCAGTTTGGCTCGAACGAACACTGAAGCTTTCTTT	CASSLARTNTEAFF	.	TRBV28	TRBJ1-1	.
TGTGCCAGCATGGAAGGAGGGCCCTTAATGGCCAATGAGCAGTTCTTC	CASMEGGPLMANEQFF	.	TRBV7-9	TRBJ2-1	many
TGTGCCAGCAGCTTAGATATGAGGGACGAGCAGTACTTC	CASSLDMRDEQYF	.	TRBV7-2	TRBJ2-7	few
TGTGCCAGCAGCACCGGACATAGCACAGATACGCAGTATTTT	CASSTGHSTDTQYF	.	TRBV7-3	TRBJ2-3	.
TGTGCCAGCAGTCCCCGGGACTACCAAGAGACCCAGTACTTC	CASSPRDYQETQYF	.	TRBV2	TRBJ2-5	.
TGTGCCAGCAGCTTAATAGCGGAGGGGGGGGCAGATACGCAGTATTTT	CASSLIAEGGADTQYF	.	TRBV7-6	TRBJ2-3	once
TGTGCCACCAGCAGAGAAGGCCCGAGGGATGGCTACACCTTC	CATSREGPRDGYTF	.	TRBV15	TRBJ1-2	.
TGTGCCAGCAGCTTAGGGTTGACAGGGGGCGAACATGAGCAGTTCTTC	CASSLGLTGGEHEQFF	TRBD1	TRBV11-3	TRBJ2-1	.
TGTGCCAGCAGTTTTGGGGGCTGGGGGTTCCCTAGCGGGAGAGGACGAGATACGCAGTATTTT	CASSFGGWGFPSGRGRDTQYF	TRBD2	TRBV28	TRBJ2-3	.
TGTGCCATCAGTGGGGCGACAGGGGGGAATGAAAAACTGTTTTTT	CAISGATGGNEKLFF	TRBD1	TRBV10-3	TRBJ1-4	.
TGTGCCAGCAGCACTCAGGGGTTCCTAGGGGGGGTTGAGCAGTTCTTC	CASSTQGFLGGVEQFF	.	TRBV14	TRBJ2-1	.
TGTGCCAGCAGCTTGGCCCAGGGTTACGAGCAGTACTTC	CASSLAQGYEQYF	.	TRBV5-6	TRBJ2-7	.
TGTGCCAGCAGCCATTCGCTCCGGGACAGGGGGTTGATGAACACTGAAGCTTTCTTT	CASSHSLRDRGLMNTEAFF	TRBD1	TRBV14	TRBJ1-1	few
TGTGCCACCAGCAGAGATCCCCCCCCTGAGACCCAGTACTTC	CATSRDPPPETQYF	.	TRBV15	TRBJ2-5	.
TGCGCCAGCAGTCTACAGACAGGGAGCGGGGAGCTGTTTTTT	CASSLQTGSGELFF	TRBD1	TRBV4-3	TRBJ2-2	.
TGTGCCAGCACATCGACAGCAGCTAACTATGGCTACACCTTC	CASTSTAANYGYTF	.	TRBV27	TRBJ1-2	.
TGTGCCAGCAAGGACAGGTACTCCTACGAGCAGTACTTC	CASKDRYSYEQYF	TRBD1	TRBV6-5	TRBJ2-7	.
TGTGCCAGCTCACCGGAGGGACTAGCGGGTATTAATACGCAGTATTTT	CASSPEGLAGINTQYF	TRBD2	TRBV18	TRBJ2-3	.
TGTGCCAGCAGCTTAGACGCAGGTGCGTTCGGTCAGCCCCAGCATTTT	CASSLDAGAFGQPQHF	.	TRBV11-2	TRBJ1-5	.
TGTGCCAGCTCCCAGACAGTTACCTACGAGCAGTACTTC	CASSQTVTYEQYF	.	TRBV18	TRBJ2-7	.
TGTGCCAGCAGTACCGGGACAGGGGTTCGTGAGCAGTTCTTC	CASSTGTGVREQFF	TRBD1	TRBV6-1	TRBJ2-1	.
TGTGCCAGCAGTTCTGGCAGGTCGACCGGGGAGCTGTTTTTT	CASSSGRSTGELFF	.	TRBV27	TRBJ2-2	.
TGTGCTAGCAGCCTGAGGGCCCGACGGAGCAATCAGCCCCAGCATTTT	CASSLRARRSNQPQHF	.	TRBV7-7	TRBJ1-5	.
TGTGCCAGCAGGAAGAGGGGACTCGCTAACTACAATGAGCAGTTCTTC	CASRKRGLANYNEQFF	.	TRBV28	TRBJ2-1	once